The TCR beta chain under discussion was sequenced for a study of regulatory and conventional T cells in RAG deficiency. Data came from immunoSEQ multiplex PCR; TCRdb stores just in-frame clones and leaves some out. The table includes thousands of clones, about 80% detected once. The sorted conventional CD4+ T cells were CD25-low and CD127-high, with genomic DNA sequenced. RAG-deficient patients with SCID, Omenn syndrome, or combined immunodeficiency. Study-wide points: Other subsets showed approximately 10-fold reductions, but Treg unique TCR beta sequences fell 95 to 100-fold in these patients. Patient subsets had shorter CDR3s; Omenn Treg-Tconv overlap exceeded 85%. Shannon entropy was markedly lower and Simpson indices higher in RAG-deficient patients than control T-cell subsets.

Points on this clone: The antigen remains undetermined.

The specimen sequenced was CD4+ effector T cells sorted from blood. The sequence came from a human donor with RAG deficiency presenting as severe combined immunodeficiency.

CDR3 protein: CASSLVAENGELFF. The CDR3 region has the DNA TGTGCCAGCAGCTTAGTCGCAGAGAACGGGGAGCTGTTTTTT. The V gene is TRBV7-2, the J gene TRBJ2-2; D is unclear. This CDR3 contains 14 residues. Trimming stripped 1 base from V and 7 bases from J, with 10 bases between. Germline V CDR1 and CDR2: SGHTA, FQGNSA.